The 24 T cell receptor beta chains presented below share a single source sample, sequenced in a study of T cell responses to AZD1222 COVID-19 vaccine. Assay used: immunoSEQ multiplex PCR; TCRdb lists only in-frame clones, some missing. Here the sample spans about 200,000 clones, approximately 90% being singletons. The sequencing used peripheral blood, collected 28 days after the second dose of the MenACWY control vaccine. The receptors were gathered from an adult who received the MenACWY meningococcal vaccine as a control.

The chain recombines TRBV5-4 with TRBJ2-5, with a tentative D call TRBD2 (6 bases). The V and J ends lost 1 base and 4 bases respectively, with 11 bases between them. This CDR3 region has 14 residues. The germline V gene encodes CDR1 SGHNT and CDR2 YYREEE (reference sequence). The CDR3 reads CASSLMGLPETQYF. The DNA of the CDR3 is TGTGCCAGCAGCTTGATGGGACTCCCAGAGACCCAGTACTTC.

V usage is TRBV19 and J usage is TRBJ1-1; D may be TRBD1 (5 bases). The CDR3 length is 13 residues. V was trimmed by 8 bases and J by 5 bases, leaving 15 bases between them. Germline CDR1 is LNHDA and CDR2 is SQIVND (reference sequence). In DNA, the CDR3 is TGTGCCAGTCTAGCGGCAGGGCGAACTGAAGCTTTCTTT. Protein sequence: CASLAAGRTEAFF.

The CDR3 loop reads CASSFARNTEAFF. CDR3 nucleotides: TGTGCCAGCAGCTTCGCGAGGAACACTGAAGCTTTCTTT. This chain uses TRBV11-3 with TRBJ1-1; D gene unclear. V was cut by 3 bases and J by 1 base, with 6 bases left in between. This CDR3 is built from 13 residues. The germline gives CDR1 SGHNT, CDR2 YENEEA.

The chain carries TRBV29-1 and TRBJ1-1, with 9 nucleotides matching TRBD1. Germline CDR1 is SQVTM and CDR2 is ANQGSEA. CDR3 length: 14 amino acids. Trimming removed 7 bases from V and 0 bases from J; junction bases left unmatched: 6. The CDR3 here is CSDRGQGMNTEAFF. CDR3 sequence (DNA): TGCAGCGACCGAGGACAGGGGATGAACACTGAAGCTTTCTTT.

The rearrangement joins TRBV7-9 to TRBJ2-3; 11 bases are a match to TRBD2. Unmatched junction bases numbered 4, after V lost 8 bases and J lost 3 bases. Germline V lookup: CDR1 SEHNR, CDR2 FQNEAQ (reference sequence). The length of the CDR3 is 14 residues. CDR3 sequence (DNA): TGTGCCAGCGGTTTAGCGGGAGGGACAGATACGCAGTATTTT. Translation: CASGLAGGTDTQYF. Complete variable domain (other parts from reference TRBV7-9 and TRBJ2-3): DTGVSQNPRHKITKRGQNVTFRCDPISEHNRLYWYRQTLGQGPEFLTYFQNEAQLEKSRLLSDRFSAERPKGSFSTLEIQRTEQGDSAMYLCASGLAGGTDTQYFGPGTRLTVL.

V and J are TRBV3-1 (or the pseudogene TRBV3-2) and TRBJ1-1; D unclear. The germline gives CDR1 LGHDT, CDR2 YNNKEL (reference sequence). V dropped 0 bases and J dropped 2 bases, with 19 bases sitting between them. This CDR3 is 18 amino acids long. The CDR3 here is CASSQERGSGPLNTEAFF. CDR3 coding DNA: TGTGCCAGCAGCCAAGAACGCGGTTCAGGACCGCTTAACACTGAAGCTTTCTTT.

The V gene is TRBV6-5, the J gene TRBJ2-7; D not certain. The germline V and J ends were trimmed by 0 bases and 6 bases, with 12 bases remaining between them. The CDR3 has 14 residues. Germline V CDR1 and CDR2: MNHEY, SVGAGI. CDR3 DNA: TGTGCCAGCAGTTACTCGCGACCGATGGCCGAGCAGTACTTC. Translated, it gives CASSYSRPMAEQYF.

This chain connects TRBV5-1 to TRBJ1-4; D is unclear. The V end was cut by 0 bases, the J end by 2 bases, with 5 bases between. There are 14 residues in the CDR3. CDR1 is SGHRS, CDR2 YFSETQ, per germline. The CDR3 coding sequence is TGCGCCAGCAGCTTGGACAGCACTAATGAAAAACTGTTTTTT. This encodes CASSLDSTNEKLFF.

This chain links TRBV7-2 with TRBJ1-5; the match to TRBD1 covers 7 bases. CDR3 size: 15 residues. The J segment lost 5 bases and the V segment lost 2 bases, leaving 6 bases of the junction unmatched. Germline lookup yields CDR1 SGHTA and CDR2 FQGNSA. The CDR3 spells CASSLIAGGDQPQHF. CDR3 in DNA: TGTGCCAGCAGCTTAATCGCAGGGGGAGATCAGCCCCAGCATTTT.

V gene TRBV11-3 combines with J gene TRBJ2-1; tentatively, D is TRBD2 (6 bases). Germline values: CDR1 SGHNT, CDR2 YENEEA. The CDR3 runs to 14 residues. V shed 4 bases and J shed 9 bases, with 16 bases lying between them. This CDR3 reads CASSSVAFGGEQFF. The CDR3 nucleotides read TGTGCCAGCAGCTCCGTCGCCTTCGGGGGTGAGCAGTTCTTC.

The gene calls are TRBV27 and TRBJ2-1; D remains unclear. The ends were cut back, 4 bases at V and 9 bases at J, with 13 bases in the middle. The CDR3 spans 13 residues. Germline-derived CDR1 and CDR2 are MNHEY and SMNVEV (reference sequence). CDR3 protein: CASSSPFRSEQFF. The CDR3 DNA reads as TGTGCCAGCAGTTCCCCCTTCCGGAGTGAGCAGTTCTTC.

The chain joins TRBV6-4 to TRBJ2-1, with a tentative D call TRBD2 (5 bases). This CDR3 has 14 amino acids. Trimming took off 4 bases at V and 8 bases at J, with 15 bases between the two ends. CDR1 and CDR2 from the germline V gene are MRHNA and SNTAGT. CDR3 sequence (DNA): TGTGCCAGCAGTGTGGAGGCCTTTGAAGATGAGCAGTTCTTC. This codes for CASSVEAFEDEQFF.

J is TRBJ2-2 and V is TRBV7-8; 10 bases map to TRBD1. V trimming: 4 bases; J trimming: 7 bases; junction bases outside the gene matches: 6. The CDR3 consists of 15 residues. Germline CDR1 and CDR2: SGHVS and FQNEAQ. CDR3 coding DNA: TGTGCCAGCAGCTCGACAGGGGGCTACGTCGGGGAGCTGTTTTTT. Its protein is CASSSTGGYVGELFF.

The genes are TRBV5-1 and TRBJ1-1, with a weak D call TRBD1 (6 bases). In germline, CDR1 is SGHRS, CDR2 YFSETQ. The CDR3 runs to 12 residues. With 6 bases removed from V and 7 bases from J, the gap between germline ends came to 13 bases. CDR3 protein: CASTAGDNEAFF. The CDR3, as DNA: TGCGCCAGCACCGCAGGGGACAATGAAGCTTTCTTT.

This clone appeared once. The V gene is TRBV15, the J gene TRBJ2-7; the D gene is possibly TRBD1 (5 bases). The CDR3 loop spans 15 amino acids. V was clipped by 2 bases and J by 5 bases, with 16 bases between them. Germline V gene data show CDR1 as LNHNV and CDR2 as YYDKDF (reference sequence). CDR3 nucleotides: TGTGCCACCAGCAGACGCAGTTCCCTCAGGGACGAGCAGTACTTC. This encodes CATSRRSSLRDEQYF.

The genes are TRBV12-5 and TRBJ1-1; the D is unclear. The germline V gene has CDR1 LGHNT and CDR2 FRNRAP. Trimming removed 0 bases at V and 3 bases at J, with 8 bases between. This CDR3 has 14 amino acids. The CDR3 reads CASGLVRLDTEAFF. For the CDR3, the DNA is TGTGCTAGTGGTTTGGTACGCTTGGACACTGAAGCTTTCTTT.

The chain employs TRBV6-2 or TRBV6-3 and TRBJ2-7, with D maybe TRBD1 (5 bases). V lost 4 bases and J lost 2, with 21 bases in between. Germline V gives CDR1 MNHEY, CDR2 SVGEGT. The CDR3 runs to 17 residues. DNA for the CDR3: TGTGCCAGCAGTTCCTCCCGGAGTGGACACGGGCCCTACGAGCAGTACTTC. Its protein is CASSSSRSGHGPYEQYF.

V usage is TRBV5-1 and J usage is TRBJ1-5; 9 nucleotides line up with TRBD1. Trimming removed 5 bases from V and 9 bases from J; junction bases left unmatched: 3. This CDR3 spans 12 amino acids. Germline loops: CDR1 SGHRS, CDR2 YFSETQ. The CDR3 protein is CASSQDRGPQHF. CDR3 sequence (DNA): TGCGCCAGCAGTCAGGACAGGGGGCCCCAGCATTTT. The complete variable domain, with remaining parts taken from reference TRBV5-1 and TRBJ1-5, reads KAGVTQTPRYLIKTRGQQVTLSCSPISGHRSVSWYQQTPGQGLQFLFEYFSETQRNKGNFPGRFSGRQFSNSRSEMNVSTLELGDSALYLCASSQDRGPQHFGDGTRLSIL.

The chain has TRBV5-1 and TRBJ1-1; 8 nucleotides match TRBD1. This CDR3 is 17 amino acids long. V shed 4 bases, J shed 3 bases, and the junction held 14 bases outside the gene matches. Germline lookup yields CDR1 SGHRS and CDR2 YFSETQ. CDR3 coding DNA: TGCGCCAGCAGCAGATCGACAGGGGCCCTAGGTGACACTGAAGCTTTCTTT. Its protein is CASSRSTGALGDTEAFF.

The chain carries TRBV11-2 and TRBJ2-1; weak D call: TRBD2 (5 bases). This CDR3 has 15 amino acids. Germline V lookup: CDR1 SGHAT, CDR2 FQNNGV. V was clipped by 7 bases and J by 9 bases, with 22 bases between them. This CDR3 reads CASTSLPGKQTEQFF. The CDR3 nucleotides are TGTGCCAGCACCTCCCTTCCCGGGAAGCAGACTGAGCAGTTCTTC.

V usage is TRBV9 and J usage is TRBJ2-3, with a tentative D call TRBD2 (6 bases). Germline V gene lookup returns CDR1 SGDLS and CDR2 YYNGEE. The germline V and J ends were trimmed by 6 bases and 1 base, with 27 bases remaining between them. This CDR3 has 19 amino acids. The CDR3 coding sequence is TGTGCCAGCAACCAAAAATTGCAGCGGGCGGTCCCCCGCACAGATACGCAGTATTTT. This gives the protein CASNQKLQRAVPRTDTQYF.

The V call is TRBV7-2, the J call TRBJ2-1; 9 bases align to TRBD2. The junction had 6 bases not matched to a gene; V was cut back by 4 bases and J by 5 bases. The CDR3 sequence is 15 residues long. Germline values: CDR1 SGHTA, CDR2 FQGNSA. The CDR3 DNA reads as TGTGCCAGCAGCTATAGCGGGAGAGGTCACAATGAGCAGTTCTTC. This codes for CASSYSGRGHNEQFF.

The V call is TRBV28, the J call TRBJ2-1, with 8 bases aligning to TRBD2. CDR3 length equals 14 residues. CDR1 and CDR2 from the germline V gene are MDHEN and SYDVKM. The ends lost 3 bases at V and 6 bases at J; junction bases unmatched: 4. CDR3 bases: TGTGCCAGCAGTTTTGGGACTAGGAGCAATGAGCAGTTCTTC. Protein sequence: CASSFGTRSNEQFF.

The chain is built from TRBV7-9 and TRBJ2-5; 10 bases are shared with TRBD1. CDR1 is SEHNR and CDR2 is FQNEAQ in the germline V gene (reference sequence). This CDR3 contains 15 residues. The junction had 10 bases not matched to a gene; V was cut back by 8 bases and J by 4 bases. CDR3 nucleotide sequence: TGTGCCAGCGGGACAGGGGCCAGGATGGGAGAGACCCAGTACTTC. It yields the protein CASGTGARMGETQYF.